These 10 T cell receptor beta chains were sequenced from one sample in a study of blood T cell repertoires in COVID-19. Sequenced by immunoSEQ multiplex PCR; TCRdb stores in-frame clones only, minus some. Here the sample spans around 170,000 clones, around 86% being singletons. Sequenced sample: peripheral blood. The origin of the receptors is a man in his 60s with COVID-19, enrolled during active disease.

This chain joins TRBV25-1 and TRBJ1-4, with 10 bases aligning to TRBD1. Germline V gives CDR1 MGHDK, CDR2 SYGVNS. CDR3 length equals 15 residues. V shed 2 bases, J shed 6 bases, and the junction held 3 bases outside the gene matches. The CDR3 here is CASSEGGTGDEKLFF. The DNA of the CDR3 is TGTGCCAGCAGTGAAGGCGGGACAGGGGATGAAAAACTGTTTTTT.

V is TRBV19 and J is TRBJ1-5; the D gene is possibly TRBD1 (6 bases). V lost 6 bases and J lost 1, with 13 bases in between. The CDR3 has 15 residues. Germline-derived CDR1 and CDR2 are LNHDA and SQIVND (reference sequence). As DNA, the CDR3 is TGTGCCAGTAGAGGGTGGGGGCAGAGCAATCAGCCCCAGCATTTT. Translated: CASRGWGQSNQPQHF.

V usage is TRBV7-2 and J usage is TRBJ1-5; TRBD1 might be the D (6 bases). The germline V and J ends were trimmed by 6 bases and 0 bases, with 12 bases remaining between them. Germline CDR1 reads SGHTA; CDR2 reads FQGNSA. The length of the CDR3 is 15 residues. The DNA of the CDR3 is TGTGCCAGCAGGGGGACACCACTTAGCAATCAGCCCCAGCATTTT. It encodes CASRGTPLSNQPQHF.

The chain employs TRBV5-1 and TRBJ2-1; D is undetermined. Germline lookup yields CDR1 SGHRS and CDR2 YFSETQ. V lost 0 bases and J 5 bases, leaving 15 bases between the germline ends. There are 16 residues in the CDR3. This CDR3 reads CASSLDARLKDNEQFF. CDR3 in DNA: TGCGCCAGCAGCTTGGACGCGCGGCTGAAAGACAATGAGCAGTTCTTC.

This sequence joins TRBV19 and TRBJ2-7; D unresolved. The CDR3 spans 13 residues. Trimming shortened V by 4 bases and J by 2 bases, and 9 bases separated the two germline ends. Per germline, CDR1 LNHDA and CDR2 SQIVND (reference sequence). CDR3 nucleotides: TGTGCCAGTAGTAAACAGATCGCCTACGAGCAGTACTTC. It specifies CASSKQIAYEQYF.

This sequence joins TRBV6-2 or TRBV6-3 and TRBJ2-2, with unresolved D. Trimming left V 6 bases short and J 2 bases short, with 10 bases between. Germline V gene lookup returns CDR1 MNHEY and CDR2 SVGEGT. The CDR3 length is 14 residues. Written as DNA, the CDR3 is TGTGCCAGCAGCCGCCCAGGAAACACCGGGGAGCTGTTTTTT. As protein: CASSRPGNTGELFF.

The chain has TRBV6-5 and TRBJ2-1; 8 bases map to TRBD1. V was clipped by 5 bases and J by 4 bases; unmatched bases: 4. Germline V gene lookup returns CDR1 MNHEY and CDR2 SVGAGI. CDR3 length: 14 residues. The CDR3 reads CASSPRQGYNEQFF. Written as DNA, the CDR3 is TGTGCCAGCAGTCCCCGACAGGGGTACAATGAGCAGTTCTTC.

The CDR3 nucleotides read TGCAGCGTTGATACAGGGGGCAGGAACACTGAAGCTTTCTTT. As protein: CSVDTGGRNTEAFF. V and J are TRBV29-1 and TRBJ1-1, with 9 bases aligning to TRBD1. Germline loops: CDR1 SQVTM, CDR2 ANQGSEA. After removal of 3 bases from V and 1 base from J, the junction contained 3 bases not matched to a gene. This CDR3 has 14 amino acids.

The chain combines TRBV29-1 with TRBJ2-3; tentatively, D is TRBD1 (5 bases). Germline V lookup: CDR1 SQVTM, CDR2 ANQGSEA. V was cut by 3 bases and J by 0 bases, with 13 bases left in between. This CDR3 contains 15 residues. DNA of the CDR3: TGCAGCGTTGAGTCGCAGGGAACTAGCACAGATACGCAGTATTTT. It translates to CSVESQGTSTDTQYF.

The genes are TRBV6-8 and TRBJ1-4, with TRBD1 matching over 9 bases. Germline CDR1 MNHGY, CDR2 SAAAGT. The J segment lost 5 bases and the V segment lost 2 bases, leaving 15 bases of the junction unmatched. The CDR3 has 19 amino acids. The CDR3 sequence: CASSYAYLFYRGPNEKLFF. In nucleotides, the CDR3 is TGTGCCAGCAGTTACGCGTACCTCTTCTACAGGGGGCCGAATGAAAAACTGTTTTTT.